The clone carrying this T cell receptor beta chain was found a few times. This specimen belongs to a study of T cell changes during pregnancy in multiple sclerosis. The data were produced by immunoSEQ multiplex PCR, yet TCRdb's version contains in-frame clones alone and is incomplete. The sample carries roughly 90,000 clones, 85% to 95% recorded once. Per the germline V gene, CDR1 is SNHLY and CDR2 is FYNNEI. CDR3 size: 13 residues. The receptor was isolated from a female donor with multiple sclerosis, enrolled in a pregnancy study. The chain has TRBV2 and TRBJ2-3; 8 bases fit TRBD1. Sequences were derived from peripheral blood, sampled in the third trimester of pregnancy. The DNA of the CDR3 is TGTGCAGGACAGGGAGTCGGAACAGATACGCAGTATTTT. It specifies CAGQGVGTDTQYF.